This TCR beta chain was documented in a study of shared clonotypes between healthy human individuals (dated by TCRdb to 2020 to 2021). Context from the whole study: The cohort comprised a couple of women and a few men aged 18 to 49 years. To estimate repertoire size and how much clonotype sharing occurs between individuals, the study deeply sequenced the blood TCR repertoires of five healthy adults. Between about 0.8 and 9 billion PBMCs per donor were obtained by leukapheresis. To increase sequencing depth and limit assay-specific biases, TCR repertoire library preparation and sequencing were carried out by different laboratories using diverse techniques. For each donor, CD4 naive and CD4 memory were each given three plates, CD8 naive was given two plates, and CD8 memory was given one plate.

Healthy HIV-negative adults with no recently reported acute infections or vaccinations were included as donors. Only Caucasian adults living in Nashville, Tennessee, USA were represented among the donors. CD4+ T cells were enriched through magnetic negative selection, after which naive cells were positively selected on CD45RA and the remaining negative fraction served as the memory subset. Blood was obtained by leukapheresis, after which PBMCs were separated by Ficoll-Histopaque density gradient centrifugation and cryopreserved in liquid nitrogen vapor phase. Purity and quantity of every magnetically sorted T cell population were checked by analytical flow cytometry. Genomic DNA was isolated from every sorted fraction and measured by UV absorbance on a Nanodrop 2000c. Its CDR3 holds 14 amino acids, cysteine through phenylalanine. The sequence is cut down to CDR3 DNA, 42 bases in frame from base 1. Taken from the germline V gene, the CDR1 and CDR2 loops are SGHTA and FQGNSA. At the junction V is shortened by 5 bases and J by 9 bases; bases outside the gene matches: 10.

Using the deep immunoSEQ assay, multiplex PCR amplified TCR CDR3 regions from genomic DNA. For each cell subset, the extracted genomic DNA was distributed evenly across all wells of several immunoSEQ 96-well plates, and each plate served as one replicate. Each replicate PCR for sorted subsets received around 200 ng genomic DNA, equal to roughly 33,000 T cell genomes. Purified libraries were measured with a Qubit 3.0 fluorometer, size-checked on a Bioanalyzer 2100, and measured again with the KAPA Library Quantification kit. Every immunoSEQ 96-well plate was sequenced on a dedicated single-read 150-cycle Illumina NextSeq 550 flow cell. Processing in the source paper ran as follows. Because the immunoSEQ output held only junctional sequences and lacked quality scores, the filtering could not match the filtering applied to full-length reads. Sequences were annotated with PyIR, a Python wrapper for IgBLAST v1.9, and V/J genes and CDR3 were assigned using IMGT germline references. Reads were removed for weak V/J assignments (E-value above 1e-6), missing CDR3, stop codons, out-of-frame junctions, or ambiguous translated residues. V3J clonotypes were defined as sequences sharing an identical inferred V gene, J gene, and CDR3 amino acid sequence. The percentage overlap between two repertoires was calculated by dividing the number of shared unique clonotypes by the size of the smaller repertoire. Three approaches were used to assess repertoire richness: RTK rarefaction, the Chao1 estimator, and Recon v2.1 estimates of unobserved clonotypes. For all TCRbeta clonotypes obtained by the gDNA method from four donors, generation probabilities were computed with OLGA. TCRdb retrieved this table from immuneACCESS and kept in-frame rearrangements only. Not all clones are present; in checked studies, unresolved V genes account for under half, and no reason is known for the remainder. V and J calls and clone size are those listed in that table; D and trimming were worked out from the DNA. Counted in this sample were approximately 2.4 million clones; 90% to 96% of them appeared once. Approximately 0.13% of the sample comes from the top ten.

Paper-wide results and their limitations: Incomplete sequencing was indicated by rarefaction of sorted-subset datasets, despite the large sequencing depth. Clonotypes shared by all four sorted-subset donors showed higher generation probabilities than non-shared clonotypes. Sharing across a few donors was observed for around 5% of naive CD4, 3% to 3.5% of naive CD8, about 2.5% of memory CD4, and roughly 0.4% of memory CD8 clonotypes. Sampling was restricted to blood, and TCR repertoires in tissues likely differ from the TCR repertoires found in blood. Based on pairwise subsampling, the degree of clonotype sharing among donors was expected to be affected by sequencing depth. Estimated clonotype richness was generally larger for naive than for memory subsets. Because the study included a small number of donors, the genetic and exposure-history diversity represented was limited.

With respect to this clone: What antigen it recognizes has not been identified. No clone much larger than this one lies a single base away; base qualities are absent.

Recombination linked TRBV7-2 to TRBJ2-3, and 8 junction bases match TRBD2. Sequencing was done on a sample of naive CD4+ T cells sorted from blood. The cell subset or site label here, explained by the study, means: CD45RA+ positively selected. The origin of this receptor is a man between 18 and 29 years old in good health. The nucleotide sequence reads TGTGCCAGCAGCCCCCCGGGACTAGTCGCGACGCAGTATTTT. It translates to CASSPPGLVATQYF.